What follows describes a single T cell receptor (beta chain). PCR was performed using 60 Vbeta and 13 Jbeta primers. Assay: immunoSEQ multiplex PCR; the TCRdb copy retains only in-frame clones and omits some. This sample has 150,000 to 200,000 clones, with approximately 80% found just once. Germline assignment: CDR1 LNHDA and CDR2 SQIVND (reference sequence). CDR3 size: 14 residues. Trimming cost V 2 bases and J 3 bases, with 9 bases left between them. This entry comes from a study of cytomegalovirus exposure and HLA in healthy donors. The receptor was derived from a man aged 18-30 years in good health and CMV-seropositive. The rearrangement uses TRBV19 and TRBJ2-3; weak D call: TRBD1 (6 bases). The sequenced material came from PBMCs. CDR3 sequence reads: CASSISTGTDTQYF. The CDR3 DNA sequence: TGTGCCAGTAGTATATCTACAGGGACAGATACGCAGTATTTT.